The clone carrying this T cell receptor (beta chain) has a count of ten or more. Its antigen is still unknown. The entry originates in a study of neurological immune-mediated disorders. The sample's time point: longitudinal time-point 2. 2 million unsorted PBMCs were stored in RNAlater at -80 °C before RNA extraction. MiXCR, applied by TCRdb to the 5' RACE reads, yields one record per CDR3 protein. The table lists around 49,000 distinct CDR3 sequences, about 12% of them singletons. Looked up from germline, CDR1 is DFQATT and CDR2 is SNEGSKA (reference sequence). Trimming cost V 7 bases and J 1 base, with 14 bases left between them. CDR3 length: 13 residues. Study-wide results and limits: In HTLV-1-associated myelopathy, TCR clonal expansion was greatest, whereas multiple sclerosis had the least, falling below healthy controls. None of the CDR3 amino acid sequences of expanded clones were shared across subjects, and this suggested private repertoires in all groups.

This TCR was sampled from a male donor with HTLV-1-associated myelopathy (HAM/TSP). The rearrangement links TRBV20-1 to TRBJ2-7; D possibly matches TRBD1 or TRBD2 (5 bases each). Sequenced sample: PBMCs. CDR3 protein: CSVRDEASYEQYF. The CDR3 DNA follows: TGCAGTGTCCGGGACGAGGCGTCCTACGAGCAGTACTTC.